The present TCR beta chain was sequenced within a study of shared clonotypes between healthy human individuals (dated by TCRdb to 2018 to 2021). A note on the overall study: The cohort comprised a couple of women and three men aged 18 to 49 years. To estimate repertoire size and how much clonotypes are shared between individuals, the study performed deep sequencing of blood TCR repertoires from roughly five healthy adults. Different laboratories and diverse techniques were used to prepare libraries and sequence TCR repertoires, to increase sequencing depth and limit assay-specific biases. Each donor's leukapheresis produced roughly between about 0.8 and 10 billion PBMCs.

Results the study describes overall, beyond this receptor: Because the study included a small number of donors, the genetic and exposure-history diversity represented was limited. Based on pairwise subsampling, the degree of clonotype sharing among donors was expected to be affected by sequencing depth. Sampling was limited to blood, and TCR repertoires in tissue likely differ from TCR repertoires in blood.

The donors were healthy, HIV-negative adults with no recently reported acute infections or vaccinations. Every donor was a Caucasian adult living in Nashville, Tennessee, USA. For unsorted samples, tens of millions of PBMCs were counted and genomic DNA was extracted with the QIAamp DNA Blood Mini kit. Blood was collected by leukapheresis, and PBMCs were isolated by Ficoll-Histopaque density gradient centrifugation and then cryopreserved in liquid nitrogen vapor phase. On this clone itself: The antigen this receptor binds is unknown. Qualities for individual bases were not recorded, and no much larger clone is one base off.

Deletion took 2 bases off V and 4 bases off J, with a span of 13 bases between the germline ends. The germline V gene provides CDR1 SGHRS and CDR2 YFSETQ. Including the terminal cysteine and phenylalanine, the CDR3 comprises 14 residues. Of all the DNA, just the CDR3 is kept, 42 bases in frame from base 1. Using the deep immunoSEQ assay, TCR CDR3 regions were amplified from genomic DNA by multiplex PCR. For each cell subset, the extracted genomic DNA was distributed evenly across all wells of several immunoSEQ 96-well plates, and each plate served as one replicate. For unsorted PBMC, each replicate PCR was loaded with roughly 0.3 ug genomic DNA, equivalent to 30,000 or so T cell genomes. Ten immunoSEQ deep assay plates were used to sequence unsorted PBMC genomic DNA. The purified libraries were quantified using a Qubit 3.0 fluorometer, sized with a Bioanalyzer 2100, and then quantified again using the KAPA Library Quantification kit. Every immunoSEQ 96-well plate was sequenced on a dedicated single-read 150-cycle Illumina NextSeq 550 flow cell. The authors' analysis ran thus. Because the immunoSEQ output held only junctional sequences and lacked quality scores, the filtering could not match the filtering applied to full-length reads. To assign V/J genes and CDR3, sequences were annotated against IMGT germline references using PyIR, a Python wrapper for IgBLAST v1.9. Any read was removed if the V/J assignment was weak (E-value above 1e-6), the CDR3 was missing, or the read contained stop codons, out-of-frame junctions, or ambiguous translated residues. V3J clonotypes were defined as sequences sharing the same inferred V gene, J gene, and CDR3 amino acid sequence. To compute the percentage overlap between repertoires, the number of shared unique clonotypes was divided by the size of the smaller repertoire. Repertoire richness was assessed with RTK rarefaction, the Chao1 estimator, and Recon v2.1 estimates of unobserved clonotypes. TCRdb took this table from immuneACCESS and kept in-frame rearrangements with V and J called. Such tables lack part of the clones; where checked against another copy, unresolved V genes explain under half of the gap, and the rest is unexplained. For V, J and clone size, that table is used; D and trimming come from the DNA. The sample table records fewer than 700,000 clones; roughly 72% of these occur just once. The ten largest clones take up approximately 12% of the sample.

The receptor's source is a woman between 35 and 50 years old in good health. Some clones in this sample may be carry-over from other donors' samples. This chain is built from TRBV5-1 and TRBJ2-7; possibly the D gene is TRBD1, per 6 matching bases. The sequencing input was PBMCs. The DNA sequence is given as TGCGCCAGCAGCTTACAGGGTTCTGAATACGAGCAGTACTTC. Its amino acids are CASSLQGSEYEQYF.